The clone carrying this TCR beta chain was seen only a few times. The record originates from a study of human T cells and chemical hapten exposure. Study context: The scalp of each patient received a weekly diphenylcyclopropenone dose for the full roughly 25-week study.

From the RACE reads, TCRdb called clonotypes with MiXCR, one entry per CDR3 protein. The table shows around 120,000 distinct CDR3 sequences, with roughly 14% occurring only once. The germline CDR1 and CDR2 sequences are KGHSH and LQKENI. The CDR3 contains 14 residues. V was clipped by 8 bases and J by 1 base; unmatched bases: 6. Sample time point: pre-sensitization, week 0. This sample's treatment: therapeutic diphenylcyclopropenone sensitization with weekly scalp DPC. The study enrolled 18 to 70-year-old alopecia patients suitable for DPC. The source was whole blood, collected in connection with sensitization to the hapten diphenylcyclopropenone (DPC). This sequence was found in a woman between 18 and 29 years old with alopecia areata. Some clones in this sample may be carry-over from other donors' samples. This sequence joins TRBV18 and TRBJ2-5; 8 positions agree with TRBD1. The CDR3 DNA is TGTGCCAGCAGGAGACAGGGGACCCAAGAGACCCAGTACTTC. It is translated as CASRRQGTQETQYF. The full variable domain, with the rest looked up from reference TRBV18 and TRBJ2-5, is NAGVMQNPRHLVRRRGQEARLRCSPMKGHSHVYWYRQLPEEGLKFMVYLQKENIIDESGMPKERFSAEFPKEGPSILRIQQVVRGDSAAYFCASRRQGTQETQYFGPGTRLLVL.